This T cell receptor beta chain comes out of a study of cytomegalovirus exposure and HLA in healthy donors. Study in general: Membership in the Caucasian-associated ancestry cluster was found for 65% to 85% of 398 genotyped donors. Study-level findings and limits: Later, an analysis found that common viral pathogens appeared to be linked with several of the most significant clusters.

V was pared by 6 bases and J by 4 bases, with 7 bases of the junction left unmatched. Germline V gene data show CDR1 as SGHRS and CDR2 as YFSETQ. This CDR3 is 15 amino acids long. On this clone: Its target is unknown.

In the PCR, 60 Vbeta and 13 Jbeta primers were used. Profiled with immunoSEQ multiplex PCR; TCRdb holds only in-frame clones, not every one. The sample records approximately 88,000 clones, under 65% being singletons. Sequencing was carried out using PBMCs. V is TRBV5-1 and J is TRBJ2-7; 13 bases line up with TRBD2. This receptor was identified in a man aged 55 to 70 in good health and CMV-seronegative. The chain's CDR3 is CASTTWTSGSYEQYF. The DNA for the CDR3 is TGCGCCAGCACAACCTGGACTAGCGGGAGTTACGAGCAGTACTTC. Complete variable domain (other parts from reference TRBV5-1 and TRBJ2-7): KAGVTQTPRYLIKTRGQQVTLSCSPISGHRSVSWYQQTPGQGLQFLFEYFSETQRNKGNFPGRFSGRQFSNSRSEMNVSTLELGDSALYLCASTTWTSGSYEQYFGPGTRLTVT.